What follows is one TCR beta chain and its context. No antigen is known for it. The input lacks base qualities; no much larger clone sits a single base away. This sample was taken from a study of blood T cell repertoires in COVID-19 (dated by TCRdb to about 2020). With respect to the entire study: Samples covering the acute and convalescent phases of COVID-19 were provided by collaborators in the United States, Italy and Spain. The material from the prospective study consisted of cDNA or gDNA derived from T cells, B-cell-depleted T cells, or PBMCs. Deeply sampled blood TCRbeta repertoires from subjects exposed to, actively infected with, or recovered from COVID-19 were included in the dataset. A freely available public database, intended as a resource for researchers studying the immune response to SARS-CoV-2, is where the repertoires were released. Samples were obtained from the ongoing ImmuneRACE study (first 160 participants) and from 1,254 subjects provided by 6 global collaborators. The sample metadata nearly always contained a de-identified subject ID, COVID-19 status, age in years and sex. Where available, HLA class I and class II types were obtained from metadata supplied by the sample provider rather than from assay-based typing. Overall study outcomes, separate from this receptor: How much clinical and demographic metadata was included differed by source and by participant, and the metadata was provided uncurated.

The CDR3 runs 13 residues from the cysteine to the phenylalanine. Only CDR3 DNA is held: 39 bases, read in frame from base 1. Reading the germline V gene (reference sequence) gives CDR1 LNHDA and CDR2 SQIVND. V and J lose 6 bases and 8 bases, and a span of 16 bases separates them. The collaborating institutions used their own protocols to collect whole blood in K2EDTA tubes. Collaborator samples were shipped for TCRbeta analysis as frozen whole blood, isolated PBMCs, or DNA extracted from either sample type. TCRbeta CDR3 regions were amplified from genomic DNA using the immunoSEQ Assay, a bias-controlled multiplex PCR. On the authors' methods: Within the assay, amplification of reference gene primers was used to estimate how many nucleated cells each sample contained. To quantify the absolute abundance of each unique TCRbeta CDR3 rearrangement, sequence reads were collapsed and filtered. Productive Simpson clonality was computed per sample as the square root of Simpson's diversity index over productive rearrangements. TCRdb holds this immuneACCESS table with in-frame rearrangements only. Some clones are missing; in checked studies, unresolved V genes explain under half, and the rest has no known cause. V, J and clone size were drawn from that table, and D and trimming were deduced from the DNA. Across this sample there are around 90,000 clones, with 80% seen only once. The ten largest account for around 20% of the sample.

Specimen: peripheral blood. The V gene is TRBV19 and the J gene is TRBJ1-2; a tentative D match to TRBD1 spans 6 bases. The TCR was taken from a human donor in a cohort sampled during active COVID-19. The sequenced DNA: TGTGCCAGTAGAGACCGGGGGGCAGGGGGCTACACCTTC. The encoded protein is CASRDRGAGGYTF. Beyond the CDR3, the reference TRBV19 and TRBJ1-2 genes provide the residues; the full variable domain reads: DGGITQSPKYLFRKEGQNVTLSCEQNLNHDAMYWYRQDPGQGLRLIYYSQIVNDFQKGDIAEGYSVSREKKESFPLTVTSAQKNPTAFYLCASRDRGAGGYTFGSGTRLTVV.